The next 2 T cell receptor beta chains were all read from a single sample in a study of blood T cell repertoires in COVID-19 (dated by TCRdb to between 2020 and 2021). The library was prepared using the immunoSEQ multiplex PCR assay. Here the immuneACCESS table is served through TCRdb, limited to in-frame sequences with V and J called. Missing clones are a known gap in these copies; in checked studies unresolved V genes cover under half, and the rest lacks a known reason. The sample contains fewer than 200,000 clones, approximately 84% of them found a single time. The ten most abundant clones make up more than 7.5% of the sample. Sequenced sample: peripheral blood. The receptors shown here come from a woman between 55 and 75 years old with COVID-19, enrolled during active disease.

This clone has a handful of counts. DNA of the CDR3: TGTGCCAGCAGTCCGGCCGGGACAGGGTCAGCCTACGAGCAGTACGTC. Protein product: CASSPAGTGSAYEQYV. The V and J genes are TRBV27 and TRBJ2-7; 9 nucleotides align to TRBD1. CDR3 size: 16 residues. The ends lost 5 bases at V and 2 bases at J; junction bases unmatched: 10. Germline CDR1 reads MNHEY; CDR2 reads SMNVEV (reference sequence).

The chain joins TRBV9 to TRBJ2-5, with 10 bases fitting TRBD2. V gave up 3 bases and J gave up 0 bases; unmatched junction bases: 2. This CDR3 comprises 15 residues. Germline V gene data show CDR1 as SGDLS and CDR2 as YYNGEE. CDR3 in amino acids: CASSDSGGYQETQYF. As DNA, the CDR3 is TGTGCCAGCAGCGATAGCGGGGGGTACCAAGAGACCCAGTACTTC.